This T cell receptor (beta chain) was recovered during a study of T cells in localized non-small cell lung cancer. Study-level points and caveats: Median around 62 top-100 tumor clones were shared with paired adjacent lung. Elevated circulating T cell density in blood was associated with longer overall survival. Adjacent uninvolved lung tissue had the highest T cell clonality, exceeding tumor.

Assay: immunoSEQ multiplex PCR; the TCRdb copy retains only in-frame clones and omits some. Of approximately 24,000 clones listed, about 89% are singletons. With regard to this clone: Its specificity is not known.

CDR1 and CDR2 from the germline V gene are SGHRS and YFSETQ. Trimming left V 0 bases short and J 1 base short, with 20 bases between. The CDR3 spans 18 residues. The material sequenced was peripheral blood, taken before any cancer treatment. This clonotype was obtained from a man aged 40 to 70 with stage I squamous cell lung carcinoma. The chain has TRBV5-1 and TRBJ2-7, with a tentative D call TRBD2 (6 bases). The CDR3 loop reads CASSLVGSTSRGSYEQYF. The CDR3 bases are TGCGCCAGCAGCTTGGTCGGAAGTACTAGCCGGGGTTCCTACGAGCAGTACTTC.